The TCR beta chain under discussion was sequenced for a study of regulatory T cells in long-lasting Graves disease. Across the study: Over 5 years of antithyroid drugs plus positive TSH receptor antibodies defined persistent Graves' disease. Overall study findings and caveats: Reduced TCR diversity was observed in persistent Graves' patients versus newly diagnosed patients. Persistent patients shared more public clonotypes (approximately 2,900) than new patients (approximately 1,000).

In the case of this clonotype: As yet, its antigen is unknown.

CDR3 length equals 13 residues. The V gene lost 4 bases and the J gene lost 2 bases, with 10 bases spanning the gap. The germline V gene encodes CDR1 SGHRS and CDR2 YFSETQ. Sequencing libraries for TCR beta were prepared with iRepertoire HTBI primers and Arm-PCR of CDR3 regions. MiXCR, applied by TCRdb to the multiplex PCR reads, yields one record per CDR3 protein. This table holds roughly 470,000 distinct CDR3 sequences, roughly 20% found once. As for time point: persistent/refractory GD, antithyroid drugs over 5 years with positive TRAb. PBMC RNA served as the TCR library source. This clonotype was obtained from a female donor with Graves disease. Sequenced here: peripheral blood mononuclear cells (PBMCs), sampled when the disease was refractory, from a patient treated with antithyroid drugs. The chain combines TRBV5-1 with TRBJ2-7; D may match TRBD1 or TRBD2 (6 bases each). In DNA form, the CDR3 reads TGCGCCAGCAGCGAGGGGGGCGCCTACGAGCAGTACTTC. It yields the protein CASSEGGAYEQYF.